This entry features one T cell receptor (beta chain) sequence. Its target is unknown. Sequenced by immunoSEQ multiplex PCR; TCRdb stores in-frame clones only, minus some. The sample contains roughly 45,000 clones, 92% of which appear only once. This CDR3 comprises 11 residues. The germline gives CDR1 MNHEY, CDR2 SVGAGI. V was cut by 6 bases and J by 9 bases, with 9 bases left in between. The source of the sample is a study of OX40 agonist ivuxolimab in advanced cancers. Study-level background: Under the entry rules, prior anti-PD-1, anti-PD-L1 or anti-CTLA-4 therapy was allowed, and roughly 43% had some. Partial responses were recorded for three patients, including one with hepatocellular carcinoma and two with cutaneous melanoma. Findings of the study overall: Relative to CD4+, CD8+ T cells held more expanded clones on average.

The chain has TRBV6-5 and TRBJ2-1; a possible D gene is TRBD2 (5 bases). This clonotype originated in an adult with an advanced solid tumor such as melanoma, head and neck, liver or kidney cancer. The sequencing here drew on CD4+ or CD8+ T cells sorted from blood, taken in a trial of the OX40 agonist ivuxolimab. The CDR3 DNA reads as TGTGCCAGCAGCGGACGGGGTGAGCAGTTCTTC. This codes for CASSGRGEQFF.